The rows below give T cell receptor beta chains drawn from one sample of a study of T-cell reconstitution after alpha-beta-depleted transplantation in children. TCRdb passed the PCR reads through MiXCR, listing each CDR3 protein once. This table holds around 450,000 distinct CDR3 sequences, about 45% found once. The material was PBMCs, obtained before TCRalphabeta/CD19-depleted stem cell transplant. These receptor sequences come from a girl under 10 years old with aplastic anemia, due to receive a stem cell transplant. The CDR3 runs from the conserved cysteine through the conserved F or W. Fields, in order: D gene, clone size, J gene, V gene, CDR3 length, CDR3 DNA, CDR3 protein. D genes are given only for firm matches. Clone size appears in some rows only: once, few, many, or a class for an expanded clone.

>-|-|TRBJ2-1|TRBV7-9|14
TGTGCCAGCACCACGACGGCGGGCTACAATGAGCAGTTCTTC
CASTTTAGYNEQFF
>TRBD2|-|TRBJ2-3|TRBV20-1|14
TGCAGTGCTAGGGCTAGCGGGAGAACAGATACGCAGTATTTT
CSARASGRTDTQYF
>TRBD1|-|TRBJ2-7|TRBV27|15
TGTGCCAGCAGTATACAGACAGGGTCACAGCACGAGCAGTACTTC
CASSIQTGSQHEQYF
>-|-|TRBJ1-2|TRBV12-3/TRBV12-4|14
TGTGCCAGCACCCTTTTAGGGGGGAGGAATGGCTACACCTTC
CASTLLGGRNGYTF
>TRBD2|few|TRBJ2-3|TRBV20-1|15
TGCAGTGCTAGAGCCGGGACTAGCGGTACAGATACGCAGTATTTT
CSARAGTSGTDTQYF
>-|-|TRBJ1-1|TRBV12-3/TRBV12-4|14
TGTGCCAGCAGTCCCGACAGGATAGGGACTGAAGCTTTCTTT
CASSPDRIGTEAFF
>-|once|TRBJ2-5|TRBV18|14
TGTGCCAGCTCACCACCGTCAGGGACGGAGACCCAGTACTTC
CASSPPSGTETQYF
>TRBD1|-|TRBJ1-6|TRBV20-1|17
TGCAGTGCTAGAGATCGACAGGGGAGGTCCTATAATTCACCCCTCCACTTT
CSARDRQGRSYNSPLHF
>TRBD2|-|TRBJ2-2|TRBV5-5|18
TGTGCCAGCAGCTTGAGACTAGCGGGCGTTACGAACACCGGGGAGCTGTTTTTT
CASSLRLAGVTNTGELFF
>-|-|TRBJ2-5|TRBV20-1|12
TGCAGTGCTATAGCTAGCCGGGAGACCCAGTACTTC
CSAIASRETQYF
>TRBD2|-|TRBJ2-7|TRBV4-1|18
TGCGCCAGCAGCCAAGAAAAGGTGACTAGCGGGCTGGGTGACGAGCAGTACTTC
CASSQEKVTSGLGDEQYF
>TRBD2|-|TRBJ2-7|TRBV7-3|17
TGTGCCAGCAGCCCGCGGACTAGCGGGCTAGCATCCTACGAGCAGTACTTC
CASSPRTSGLASYEQYF
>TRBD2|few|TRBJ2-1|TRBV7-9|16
TGTGCCAGCAGCTTCCGGGAGGGCCTGTCGTACAATGAGCAGTTCTTC
CASSFREGLSYNEQFF
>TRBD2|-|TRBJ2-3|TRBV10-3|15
TGTGCCATCAGTGGGCTAGCGGGGCAAACAGATACGCAGTATTTT
CAISGLAGQTDTQYF
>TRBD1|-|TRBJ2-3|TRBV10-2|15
TGCGCCAGCATCTCAGGGGGAGCGGGCACAGATACGCAGTATTTT
CASISGGAGTDTQYF
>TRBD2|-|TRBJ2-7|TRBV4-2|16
TGTGCCAGCAGCCAAGATGCCGGGACTAGCGGGAGCGAGCAGTACTTC
CASSQDAGTSGSEQYF
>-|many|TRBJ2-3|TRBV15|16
TGTGCCACCAGCAGAGTTCGAGTAACCGGGACAGATACGCAGTATTTT
CATSRVRVTGTDTQYF
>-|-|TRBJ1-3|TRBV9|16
TGTGCCAGCGGCGTAGTAGGGACTGTCTCTGGAAACACCATATATTTT
CASGVVGTVSGNTIYF
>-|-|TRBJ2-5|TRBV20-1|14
TGCAGTGCTAGTACCCCTGGAGGGGGAGAGACCCAGTACTTC
CSASTPGGGETQYF
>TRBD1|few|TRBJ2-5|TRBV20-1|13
TGCAGTGCTCGTGACAGGGGGAGAGAGACCCAGTACTTC
CSARDRGRETQYF
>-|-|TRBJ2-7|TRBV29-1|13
TGCAGCGTGGGACTTGGGGCCCCCTACGAGCAGTACTTC
CSVGLGAPYEQYF
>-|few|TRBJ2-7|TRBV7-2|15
TGTGCCAGCAGCTTGGGGTCGCAGGGGTACTACGAGCAGTACTTC
CASSLGSQGYYEQYF
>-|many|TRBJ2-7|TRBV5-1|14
TGCGCCAGCAGCTTGTCGGCGGGCTCCTACGAGCAGTACTTC
CASSLSAGSYEQYF
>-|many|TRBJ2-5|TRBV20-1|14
TGCAGTGCTAGAGATCAAGACGGCCAAGAGACCCAGTACTTC
CSARDQDGQETQYF
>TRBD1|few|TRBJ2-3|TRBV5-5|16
TGTGCCAGCAGCTTGTTGTGGGACAGGGAACCAGATACGCAGTATTTT
CASSLLWDREPDTQYF
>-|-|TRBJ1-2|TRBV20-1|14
TGCAGTGCTAGGCCTGCGGGGGCTGACTATGGCTACACCTTC
CSARPAGADYGYTF
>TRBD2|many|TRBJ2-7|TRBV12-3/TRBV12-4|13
TGTGCCAGCAGGGGGACTAGTACCTACGAGCAGTACTTC
CASRGTSTYEQYF
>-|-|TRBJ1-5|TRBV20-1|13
TGCAGTGCTAGTAAAGGACAGAATCAGCCCCAGCATTTT
CSASKGQNQPQHF
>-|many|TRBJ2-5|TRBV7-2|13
TGTGCCAGCAGCATCGGGTCCCGGGAGACCCAGTACTTC
CASSIGSRETQYF
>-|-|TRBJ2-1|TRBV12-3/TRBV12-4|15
TGTGCCAGCAGCCCCGTGGCTAGCGATTACAATGAGCAGTTCTTC
CASSPVASDYNEQFF
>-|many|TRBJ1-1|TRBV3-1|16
TGTGCCAGCAGCCAAGATCACGGCGGGGGGAACACTGAAGCTTTCTTT
CASSQDHGGGNTEAFF
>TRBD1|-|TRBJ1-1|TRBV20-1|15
TGCAGTGCTAGGGAAACAGGGGGCCGTTCCGCTGAAGCTTTCTTT
CSARETGGRSAEAFF
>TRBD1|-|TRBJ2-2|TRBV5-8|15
TGTGCCAGCAGTTTGGGGACAGGGGTTCCCGGGGAGCTGTTTTTT
CASSLGTGVPGELFF
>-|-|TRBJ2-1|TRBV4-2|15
TGTGCCAGCAGCCAAGATTCGGGCTTGAACAATGAGCAGTTCTTC
CASSQDSGLNNEQFF
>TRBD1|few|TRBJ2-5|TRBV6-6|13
TGTGCCAGCCTCAGGGACAGGGGCGAGACCCAGTACTTC
CASLRDRGETQYF
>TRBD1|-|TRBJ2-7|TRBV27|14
TGTGCCAGCAGTCCCGGACAGGGAAGAAAAGGGCAGTACTTC
CASSPGQGRKGQYF
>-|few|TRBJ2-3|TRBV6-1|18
TGTGCCAGCATCTACGGCGGGACCCTATCCCGACTTACAGATACGCAGTATTTT
CASIYGGTLSRLTDTQYF
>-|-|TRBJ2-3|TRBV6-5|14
TGTGCCAGCAGTTACGAGGGGCCCACAGATACGCAGTATTTT
CASSYEGPTDTQYF
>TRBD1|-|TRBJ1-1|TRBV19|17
TGTGCCAGCCGAACAGGGGACAGGGGGCGCGGGAACACTGAAGCTTTCTTT
CASRTGDRGRGNTEAFF
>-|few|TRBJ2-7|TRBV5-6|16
TGTGCCAGCAGCTTGAACCGGTGGGGGAGCCCCTACGAGCAGTACTTC
CASSLNRWGSPYEQYF